One and the same sample provided the 3 T cell receptor beta chains below, sequenced in a study of cytomegalovirus exposure and HLA in healthy donors. Amplification used 60 Vbeta primers and 13 Jbeta primers. Profiled with immunoSEQ multiplex PCR; TCRdb holds only in-frame clones, not every one. With around 75,000 clones in the sample, the ten largest clones hold 4% to 5.5%. Sequencing input: PBMCs. The source of these receptors is a middle-aged man in good health and CMV-seronegative.

V and J are TRBV19 and TRBJ2-1; D not certain. Germline values: CDR1 LNHDA, CDR2 SQIVND (reference sequence). Trimming left V 3 bases short and J 0 bases short, with 12 bases between. The CDR3 loop spans 16 amino acids. This chain's CDR3 is CASSMLPESSYNEQFF. The CDR3 DNA follows: TGTGCCAGTAGTATGCTTCCGGAGAGCTCCTACAATGAGCAGTTCTTC.

In DNA form, the CDR3 reads TGCGCCAGCAGCCAAGATTGGGGGCAGCCCTTTAAGTCTTTCTTT. Translated, it gives CASSQDWGQPFKSFF. This chain connects TRBV4-3 to TRBJ1-1, with D perhaps TRBD1 (6 bases). Germline CDR1 LGHNA, CDR2 YSLEER. Trimming cost V 0 bases and J 12 bases, with 20 bases left between them. The CDR3 has 15 residues.

The V gene is TRBV6-5, the J gene TRBJ2-7; possibly TRBD1 for D (6 bases). The CDR3 has 14 amino acids. V was cut by 6 bases and J by 0 bases, with 12 bases left in between. Germline CDR1 MNHEY, CDR2 SVGAGI. CDR3 sequence (DNA): TGTGCCAGCAGGCGACAGGTTTACTCCTACGAGCAGTACTTC. Amino acids: CASRRQVYSYEQYF.